The clone carrying this TCR beta chain was found once. CDR3 length: 13 residues. V was pared by 3 bases and J by 4 bases, with 2 bases of the junction left unmatched. The germline CDR1 and CDR2 sequences are SGDLS and YYNGEE. Regions amplified from RNA transcripts were the TCR beta CDR3 regions. In the first-round RT-PCR of the TCR CDR3, the HTBI primer set was used. TCRdb itself ran the multiplex PCR reads through MiXCR, one entry per CDR3 protein. The repertoire holds around 560,000 distinct CDR3 sequences, with over 15% as singletons. The data belong to a study of T cells in Graves' hyperthyroidism and ophthalmopathy. An absence of ophthalmopathy progression within 18 months meant stable Graves' hyperthyroidism. Disease duration under 2 months; hyperthyroidism patients were aged 18 to 65. PBMCs were obtained from 9.5 to 10 ml fresh peripheral blood.

The specimen sequenced was blood. This sequence was found in a woman younger than 35 with Graves' hyperthyroidism. This chain joins TRBV9 and TRBJ1-1; 8 bases fit TRBD1. This CDR3 reads CASSGTGITEAFF. DNA for the CDR3: TGTGCCAGCAGCGGGACAGGGATCACTGAAGCTTTCTTT.